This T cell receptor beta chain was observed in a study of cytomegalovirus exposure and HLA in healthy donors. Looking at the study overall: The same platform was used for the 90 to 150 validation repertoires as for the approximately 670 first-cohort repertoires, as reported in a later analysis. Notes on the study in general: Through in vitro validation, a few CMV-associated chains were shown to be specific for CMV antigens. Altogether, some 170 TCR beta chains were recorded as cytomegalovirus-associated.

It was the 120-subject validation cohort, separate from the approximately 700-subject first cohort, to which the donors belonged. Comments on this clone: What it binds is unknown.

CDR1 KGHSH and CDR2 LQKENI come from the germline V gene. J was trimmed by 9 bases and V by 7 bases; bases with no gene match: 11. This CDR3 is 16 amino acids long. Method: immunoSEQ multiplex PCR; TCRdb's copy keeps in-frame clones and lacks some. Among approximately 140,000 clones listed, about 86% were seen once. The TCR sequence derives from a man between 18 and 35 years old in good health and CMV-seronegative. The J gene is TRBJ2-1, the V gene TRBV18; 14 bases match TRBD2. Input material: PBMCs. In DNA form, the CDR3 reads TGTGCCAGCTACCAAATGACTAGCGGGGGGGCGAGTGAGCAGTTCTTC. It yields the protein CASYQMTSGGASEQFF.